Listed below are T cell receptor beta chains from one sample, sequenced in a study of T cells after yellow fever vaccination. A single record per CDR3 protein comes from TCRdb applying MiXCR to the 5' RACE reads. The table shows about 510,000 distinct CDR3 sequences, with 20% to 25% occurring only once. The sequencing here drew on PBMCs, taken 21 days after the first yellow fever vaccination. Receptors originate from a man between 18 and 35 years old who received the YFV17D yellow fever vaccine. Each CDR3 is given with its conserved first and last residue. The D gene is left open where the match is weak. Size is stated for part of the rows, as once, few or many counts, or as a class when the clone is expanded.

cdr3_aa,cdr3_nt,v_call,d_call,j_call,clone_size
CASSPGATSVQETQYF,TGTGCCAGCTCACCAGGAGCAACTAGCGTTCAAGAGACCCAGTACTTC,TRBV18,TRBD2,TRBJ2-5,NA
CASSYRAYNEQFF,TGCGCCAGCAGCTACAGGGCCTACAATGAGCAGTTCTTC,TRBV5-1,NA,TRBJ2-1,NA
CASSLAGATGETQYF,TGCGCCAGCAGCCTAGCAGGGGCCACGGGAGAGACCCAGTACTTC,TRBV4-3,NA,TRBJ2-5,few
CASSQLETGEPEAFF,TGTGCCAGCAGCCAACTAGAAACAGGGGAACCTGAAGCTTTCTTT,TRBV4-2,TRBD1,TRBJ1-1,few
CASSVAGGQYF,TGTGCCAGCAGCGTCGCGGGGGGCCAGTACTTC,TRBV7-2,TRBD2,TRBJ2-5,NA
CASSQDGGSVTEAFF,TGTGCCAGCAGCCAAGATGGGGGGTCGGTCACTGAAGCTTTCTTT,TRBV3-1,NA,TRBJ1-1,many
CASRRTSGHSYNEQFF,TGTGCCAGCAGAAGGACTAGCGGGCACTCCTACAATGAGCAGTTCTTC,TRBV13,TRBD2,TRBJ2-1,few
CASTRDRGNYGYTF,TGTGCCAGCACGAGGGACAGGGGGAACTATGGCTACACCTTC,TRBV6-1,TRBD1,TRBJ1-2,NA
CASSQGLGQNTEAFF,TGTGCCAGCAGCCAAGGATTGGGACAGAACACTGAAGCTTTCTTT,TRBV4-2,NA,TRBJ1-1,NA
CATGTTNGETQYF,TGTGCCACCGGGACAACAAACGGGGAGACCCAGTACTTC,TRBV24-1,NA,TRBJ2-5,few
CASTLRVGVNSPLHF,TGTGCCAGCACCCTCCGGGTTGGGGTGAATTCACCCCTCCACTTT,TRBV6-1,NA,TRBJ1-6,NA
CASSPLRGALLDTQYF,TGCGCCAGCAGCCCCCTTCGGGGGGCCCTTTTGGATACGCAGTATTTT,TRBV5-1,NA,TRBJ2-3,NA
CASSYADSSSTDTQYF,TGTGCCAGCAGTTACGCGGACTCCTCTAGCACAGATACGCAGTATTTT,TRBV28,NA,TRBJ2-3,NA
CASSFTSGETDTQYF,TGTGCCAGCAGTTTCACTAGCGGGGAAACAGATACGCAGTATTTT,TRBV6-5,TRBD2,TRBJ2-3,few
CASTGGAGSYNEQFF,TGTGCCAGCACTGGAGGAGCGGGGTCGTACAATGAGCAGTTCTTC,TRBV7-9,TRBD2,TRBJ2-1,many
CASSNSRVPNYGYTF,TGTGCCAGCAGCAACAGCAGGGTTCCCAACTATGGCTACACCTTC,TRBV7-2,NA,TRBJ1-2,NA
CASSYSQAISPLHF,TGTGCCAGCAGTTACTCGCAGGCTATTTCACCCCTCCACTTT,TRBV6-5,NA,TRBJ1-6,few
CASQTVSGAYNEQFF,TGTGCCAGCCAAACCGTAAGCGGGGCATACAATGAGCAGTTCTTC,TRBV7-2,TRBD2,TRBJ2-1,few
CASSLVRGDEQYF,TGTGCCAGCAGCTTAGTGAGGGGAGACGAGCAGTACTTC,TRBV11-2,NA,TRBJ2-7,NA
CSVVPAGTYEQYF,TGCAGCGTTGTCCCGGCAGGGACCTACGAGCAGTACTTC,TRBV29-1,NA,TRBJ2-7,many